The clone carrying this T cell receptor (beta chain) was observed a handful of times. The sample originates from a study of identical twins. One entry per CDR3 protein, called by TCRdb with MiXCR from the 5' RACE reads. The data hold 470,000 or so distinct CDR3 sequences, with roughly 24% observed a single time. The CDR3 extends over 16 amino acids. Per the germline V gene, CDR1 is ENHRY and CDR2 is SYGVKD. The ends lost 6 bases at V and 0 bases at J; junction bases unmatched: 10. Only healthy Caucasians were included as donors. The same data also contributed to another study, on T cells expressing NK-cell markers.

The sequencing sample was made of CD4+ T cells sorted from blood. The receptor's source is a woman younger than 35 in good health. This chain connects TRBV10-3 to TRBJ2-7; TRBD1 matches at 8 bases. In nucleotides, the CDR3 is TGTGCCATCAGCCCCAGTGTCCAGGGGGCCTCCTACGAGCAGTACTTC. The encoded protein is CAISPSVQGASYEQYF.